These 25 T cell receptor beta chains were all obtained from the same sample, sequenced in a study of control samples from healthy donors and cancer patients. Generated by immunoSEQ multiplex PCR, the TCRdb table keeps only in-frame clones and is missing some. The sample has 150,000 to 200,000 clones; under 96% are singletons. The sample consisted of blood. These receptors all come from a woman aged 25 to 39 in good health.

This chain connects TRBV28 to TRBJ2-7; D is unresolved. Germline CDR1 reads MDHEN; CDR2 reads SYDVKM. The CDR3 totals 13 residues. Trimming left V 7 bases short and J 0 bases short, with 10 bases between. Written as DNA, the CDR3 is TGTGCCAGCACCCCAGAGAGCTCCTACGAGCAGTACTTC. Its protein is CASTPESSYEQYF.

Comments on this clone: Germline and junction disagree at one end, which may indicate a read error. The chain recombines TRBV7-9 with TRBJ2-7, with 12 bases identical to TRBD1. This CDR3 is 14 amino acids long. Germline CDR1 and CDR2: SEHNR and FQNEAQ (reference sequence). Here the CDR3 reads CASSYEAPGQGAFF. The CDR3, as DNA: TGTGCCAGCAGCTACGAAGCACCGGGACAGGGGGCTTTCTTC.

Concerning this clone: Without the conserved terminal phenylalanine or tryptophan, this CDR3 likely stems from a read error. The chain's CDR3 is CATRAVWTEAFS. The DNA of the CDR3 is TGTGCCACTAGGGCAGTTTGGACTGAAGCTTTCTCT. The chain recombines TRBV19 with TRBJ1-1; no definite D call. V lost 10 bases and J lost 5, with 14 bases in between. The CDR3 length is 12 residues. In germline, CDR1 is LNHDA, CDR2 SQIVND (reference sequence).

This clone was seen just once. The chain has TRBV28 and TRBJ2-7; 7 nucleotides line up with TRBD1. Per the germline V gene, CDR1 is MDHEN and CDR2 is SYDVKM. V dropped 3 bases and J dropped 4; count of bases not matched to a gene: 0. The CDR3 sequence is 12 residues long. This CDR3 is CASSFRGYEQYF. CDR3 DNA: TGTGCCAGCAGTTTCAGGGGGTACGAGCAGTACTTC. Supplemented by reference TRBV28 and TRBJ2-7, the full variable domain reads DVKVTQSSRYLVKRTGEKVFLECVQDMDHENMFWYRQDPGLGLRLIYFSYDVKMKEKGDIPEGYSVSREKKERFSLILESASTNQTSMYLCASSFRGYEQYFGPGTRLTVT.

The chain employs TRBV6-5 and TRBJ2-7, with TRBD2 matching 8 bases. Looked up from germline, CDR1 is MNHEY and CDR2 is SVGAGI. Trimming at V came to 0 bases and at J to 2 bases, leaving 3 bases not matched to a gene. The length of the CDR3 is 15 residues. The CDR3 sequence: CASSYSPGRAYEQYF. The CDR3 DNA reads as TGTGCCAGCAGTTACTCTCCCGGGAGGGCCTACGAGCAGTACTTC.

V is TRBV19 and J is TRBJ1-1; the D is unclear. Germline V gives CDR1 LNHDA, CDR2 SQIVND (reference sequence). V was pared by 8 bases and J by 4 bases, with 11 bases between. This CDR3 is built from 12 residues. The CDR3 bases are TGTGCCAGTTCGCTCGGTAGCACTGAAGCTTTCTTT. Translated: CASSLGSTEAFF.

The rearrangement links TRBV20-1 to TRBJ2-7, with D hard to call. V was pared by 0 bases and J by 4 bases, with 4 bases between. This CDR3 spans 11 amino acids. The germline V gene encodes CDR1 DFQATT and CDR2 SNEGSKA (reference sequence). DNA for the CDR3: TGCAGTGCTAGAGAGATATACGAGCAGTACTTC. Protein product: CSAREIYEQYF.

The chain is built from TRBV28 and TRBJ2-1; 14 bases are a match to TRBD2. Germline V gene data show CDR1 as MDHEN and CDR2 as SYDVKM. Germline trimming cut 6 bases from V and 4 bases from J; bases unmatched to any gene: 14. The CDR3 runs to 19 residues. The CDR3 bases are TGTGCCAGCAGCCCAACCCCCGGGACTAGCGGGAGCGGTTACAATGAGCAGTTCTTC. As protein: CASSPTPGTSGSGYNEQFF.

The CDR3, as DNA: TGTGCCAGCAGCTGGGGGGGGAACACCGGGGAGCTGTTTTTT. Translating gives CASSWGGNTGELFF. J is TRBJ2-2 and V is TRBV27, with 7 bases fitting TRBD2. The germline V gene has CDR1 MNHEY and CDR2 SMNVEV (reference sequence). V lost 6 bases to trimming and J lost 1 base; unmatched junction nucleotides: 2. This CDR3 contains 14 residues.

This chain joins TRBV11-3 and TRBJ2-2; a weak D match, TRBD1 (6 bases). CDR3 size: 13 residues. Looked up from germline, CDR1 is SGHNT and CDR2 is YENEEA. V lost 6 bases, J lost 5 bases, and 10 bases lay in between. CDR3 amino acids: CASRSGQTGELFF. CDR3 bases: TGTGCCAGCAGATCAGGACAGACCGGGGAGCTGTTTTTT.

The chain combines TRBV10-2 with TRBJ1-2; TRBD1 matches 8 bases. The germline V gene encodes CDR1 WSHSY and CDR2 SAAADI. The CDR3 sequence is 13 residues long. With V trimmed by 3 bases and J by 7 bases, 4 bases remained unmatched. CDR3 DNA: TGCGCCAGCAGTGAAGGGACAGGCACTGGCTACACCTTC. Translation: CASSEGTGTGYTF.

The chain uses TRBV27 and TRBJ2-3, with 11 positions matching TRBD2. Losses at the gene ends were 5 bases for V and 0 bases for J; bases not matched to a gene: 10. The CDR3 has 18 residues. Per the germline V gene, CDR1 is MNHEY and CDR2 is SMNVEV (reference sequence). The CDR3 loop is CASSPPGLAVISTDTQYF. As DNA, the CDR3 is TGTGCCAGCAGTCCCCCGGGACTAGCGGTAATAAGCACAGATACGCAGTATTTT.

V usage is TRBV5-1 and J usage is TRBJ1-1; D is unresolved. V was shortened by 4 bases and J by 4 bases, with 17 bases between the two germline ends. Germline CDR1 is SGHRS and CDR2 is YFSETQ. The CDR3 consists of 15 residues. The CDR3 DNA reads as TGCGCCAGCAGCAGTGGGCCCCAAAAGGCCACTGAAGCTTTCTTT. Its protein product is CASSSGPQKATEAFF.

The table lists this clone with a count of one. The chain carries TRBV15 and TRBJ2-7; D unclear. The V gene lost 1 base and the J gene lost 0 bases, with 7 bases spanning the gap. The length of the CDR3 is 14 residues. CDR1 and CDR2 (germline): LNHNV, YYDKDF (reference sequence). The CDR3 is CATSRGGNSYEQYF. The CDR3 coding sequence is TGTGCCACCAGCAGAGGTGGCAACTCCTACGAGCAGTACTTC.

V gene TRBV7-2 combines with J gene TRBJ1-3; no clear D gene. Per germline, CDR1 SGHTA and CDR2 FQGNSA. The CDR3 is 15 amino acids. The ends were cut back, 5 bases at V and 0 bases at J, with 11 bases in the middle. For the CDR3, the DNA is TGTGCCAGCAGCCCAAGGACTATCTCTGGAAACACCATATATTTT. This codes for CASSPRTISGNTIYF. The entire variable domain, with the rest obtained from reference TRBV7-2 and TRBJ1-3, is as follows: GAGVSQSPSNKVTEKGKDVELRCDPISGHTALYWYRQSLGQGLEFLIYFQGNSAPDKSGLPSDRFSAERTGGSVSTLTIQRTQQEDSAVYLCASSPRTISGNTIYFGEGSWLTVV.

The chain is built from TRBV2 and TRBJ2-7, with D unresolved. Germline-derived CDR1 and CDR2 are SNHLY and FYNNEI. Trimming took off 3 bases at V and 2 bases at J, with 14 bases between the two ends. This CDR3 contains 15 residues. CDR3 in amino acids: CASSDGSNFTYEQYF. Written as DNA, the CDR3 is TGTGCCAGCAGTGACGGCAGCAATTTTACCTACGAGCAGTACTTC.

The sample holds one count of this clone. The rearrangement links TRBV28 to TRBJ1-6; D gene unclear. Germline V CDR1 and CDR2: MDHEN, SYDVKM. The CDR3 covers 16 residues. Trimming stripped 5 bases from V and 7 bases from J, with 18 bases between. The CDR3 sequence: CASSPTHGETNSPLHF. The CDR3 bases are TGTGCCAGCAGTCCAACCCACGGTGAAACAAATTCACCCCTCCACTTT.

The chain joins TRBV5-1 to TRBJ2-2; 9 bases are a match to TRBD1. V dropped 2 bases and J dropped 5; count of bases not matched to a gene: 4. The CDR3 is 15 residues long. CDR1 SGHRS and CDR2 YFSETQ come from the germline V gene. As DNA, the CDR3 is TGCGCCAGCAGCTTCGGACAGGGGTTGACCGGGGAGCTGTTTTTT. Translated, it gives CASSFGQGLTGELFF.

The chain is built from TRBV11-2 and TRBJ1-5; a weak D match, TRBD1 (5 bases). V shed 4 bases and J shed 1 base, with 17 bases lying between them. The V gene's germline CDR1 is SGHAT and CDR2 FQNNGV. The CDR3 sequence is 17 residues long. This CDR3 is CASSSLKGTTSNQPQHF. The CDR3, as DNA: TGTGCCAGCAGCTCATTAAAGGGGACCACGAGCAATCAGCCCCAGCATTTT.

The genes are TRBV14 and TRBJ2-3, with D unclear. Germline V gene lookup returns CDR1 SGHDN and CDR2 FVKESK. Trimming stripped 4 bases from V and 7 bases from J, with 9 bases between. The CDR3 is 12 amino acids. The CDR3: CASSPRRNTQYF. CDR3 bases: TGTGCCAGCAGCCCCCGCCGGAATACGCAGTATTTT.

J is TRBJ1-5 and V is TRBV18, with no clear D. This CDR3 contains 15 residues. The ends were cut back, 6 bases at V and 0 bases at J, with 12 bases in the middle. Germline V gene lookup returns CDR1 KGHSH and CDR2 LQKENI. DNA for the CDR3: TGTGCCAGCTCCCTCCTGGGAGATAGCAATCAGCCCCAGCATTTT. It yields the protein CASSLLGDSNQPQHF.

The chain combines TRBV21-1 with TRBJ2-3; TRBD2, the table's D call, lacks a check against the DNA. TRBV21-1 is a pseudogene. This CDR3 contains 17 residues. CDR3: CASSKWAGSLAVDTQYF. The CDR3 nucleotides read TGTGCCAGCAGCAAGTGGGCAGGGAGCCTAGCGGTCGATACGCAGTATTTT.

The count of this clone is one. The rearrangement joins TRBV27 to TRBJ2-1; 11 bases match TRBD2. This CDR3 has 13 residues. After removal of 5 bases from V and 9 bases from J, the junction contained 3 bases not matched to a gene. Per germline, CDR1 MNHEY and CDR2 SMNVEV (reference sequence). Written as DNA, the CDR3 is TGTGCCAGCAGTGGGACTAGCGGATTTGAGCAGTTCTTC. It codes for CASSGTSGFEQFF.

This clone was observed once. The rearrangement links TRBV7-9 to TRBJ2-2; D tentatively fits TRBD1 or TRBD2 (5 bases each). V was shortened by 4 bases and J by 5 bases, with 14 bases between the two germline ends. The germline V gene encodes CDR1 SEHNR and CDR2 FQNEAQ (reference sequence). The CDR3 is made up of 15 amino acids. CDR3 in amino acids: CASSSRGRGTGELFF. The CDR3 coding sequence is TGTGCCAGCAGCTCTAGGGGCAGAGGGACCGGGGAGCTGTTTTTT. Full variable domain (missing parts from reference TRBV7-9 and TRBJ2-2): DTGVSQNPRHKITKRGQNVTFRCDPISEHNRLYWYRQTLGQGPEFLTYFQNEAQLEKSRLLSDRFSAERPKGSFSTLEIQRTEQGDSAMYLCASSSRGRGTGELFFGEGSRLTVL.

The chain is built from TRBV10-3 and TRBJ1-1, with 9 bases lining up with TRBD1. The trim removed 7 bases at V and 1 base at J, leaving 4 bases unmatched. From germline, CDR1 is ENHRY and CDR2 SYGVKD. This CDR3 has 14 residues. CDR3 bases: TGTGCCATCACGAAGACAGGGGGGAACACTGAAGCTTTCTTT. As protein: CAITKTGGNTEAFF.